This T cell receptor beta chain came from a study of regulatory T cells in long-lasting Graves disease. Regarding the study as a whole: Patients with persistent disease shared some 3,000 public clonotypes, outpacing the approximately 970 shared by new patients. It was in persistent disease that TRBV28, TRBJ1-2 and TRBJ2-5 were favored.

The time point: persistent/refractory GD, antithyroid drugs over 5 years with positive TRAb. TCR sequences were obtained from RNA taken from PBMCs. As for this clonotype: Its cognate antigen is unknown.

V dropped 8 bases and J dropped 2 bases, with 27 bases sitting between them. Germline V CDR1 and CDR2: LGHNA, YSLEER. The CDR3 extends over 18 amino acids. The authors built TCR beta libraries using iRepertoire HTBI primers and Arm-PCR of CDR3 regions. Original handling: Around 59 TRBV and some 15 TRBJ segments were identified across samples. TCRdb re-derived calls from the multiplex PCR reads in MiXCR, one entry per CDR3 protein. TCRdb, not the original authors, processed these V and J calls. The table lists fewer than 450,000 distinct CDR3 sequences, around 20% of them singletons, with around 21% in the top ten.

The receptor was isolated from a female donor with Graves disease. The source material was peripheral blood mononuclear cells (PBMCs), sampled when the disease was refractory, from a patient treated with antithyroid drugs. The chain joins TRBV4-3 to TRBJ2-5; perhaps D is TRBD1 or TRBD2 (5 bases each). The DNA of the CDR3 is TGCGCCAGCCCACCCTTCAAGGCGGCCAGGGACCTTCAAGAGACCCAGTACTTC. Protein product: CASPPFKAARDLQETQYF.